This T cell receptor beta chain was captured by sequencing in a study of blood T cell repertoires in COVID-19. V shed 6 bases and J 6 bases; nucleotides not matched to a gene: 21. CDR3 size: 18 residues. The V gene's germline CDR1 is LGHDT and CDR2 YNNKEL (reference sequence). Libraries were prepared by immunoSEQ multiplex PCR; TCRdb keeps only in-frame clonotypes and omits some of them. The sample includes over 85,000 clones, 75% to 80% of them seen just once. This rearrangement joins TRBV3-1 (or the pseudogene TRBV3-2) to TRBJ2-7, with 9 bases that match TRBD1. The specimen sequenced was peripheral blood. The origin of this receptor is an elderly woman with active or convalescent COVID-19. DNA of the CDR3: TGTGCCAGCAGTCCGCCCGGGACAGGGACCTCTTCCCCCCCCGAGCAGTACTTC. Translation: CASSPPGTGTSSPPEQYF.